This TCR beta chain was observed in a study of CD8 T cells in Susac syndrome. The RNA input was about 0.5 to 1 ug, and it was reverse transcribed with random hexamers. MiXCR, applied by TCRdb to the immunoSEQ multiplex PCR reads, yields one record per CDR3 protein. The sample records 100,000 to 150,000 distinct CDR3 sequences, around 86% being singletons. Germline V gene lookup returns CDR1 SGHRS and CDR2 YFSETQ. The junction had 10 bases not matched to a gene; V was cut back by 4 bases and J by 7 bases. There are 16 residues in the CDR3. The specimen was CD8+ T cells from PBMCs. The J gene is TRBJ2-3, the V gene TRBV5-1, with TRBD1 matching 12 bases. The TCR sequence derives from a human donor with multiple sclerosis. The CDR3 spells CASSVGDRGLSYTQYF. As DNA, the CDR3 is TGCGCCAGCAGCGTCGGGGACAGGGGGCTGAGTTATACGCAGTATTTT.